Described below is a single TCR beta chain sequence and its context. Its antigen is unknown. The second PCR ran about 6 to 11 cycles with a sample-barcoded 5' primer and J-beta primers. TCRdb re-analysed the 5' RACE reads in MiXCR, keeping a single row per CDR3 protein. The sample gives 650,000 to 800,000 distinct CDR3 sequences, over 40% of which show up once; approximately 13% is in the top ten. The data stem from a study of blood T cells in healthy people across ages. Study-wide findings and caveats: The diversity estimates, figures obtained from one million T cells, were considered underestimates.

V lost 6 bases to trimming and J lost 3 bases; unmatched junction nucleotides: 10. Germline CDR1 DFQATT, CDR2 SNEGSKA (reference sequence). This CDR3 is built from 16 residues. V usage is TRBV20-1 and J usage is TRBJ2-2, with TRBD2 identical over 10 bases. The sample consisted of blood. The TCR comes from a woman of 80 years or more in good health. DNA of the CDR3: TGCAGTGCGCGGGAAGCGGGAGGGCCTCACACCGGGGAGCTGTTTTTT. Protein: CSAREAGGPHTGELFF.